This TCR beta chain was obtained from a study of blood T cell repertoires in COVID-19 (dated by TCRdb to 2020 to 2021). About the full investigation: Collaborator samples came from the United States, Italy and Spain and covered acute and convalescent phases of COVID-19. The material from the prospective study consisted of cDNA or gDNA derived from T cells, B-cell-depleted T cells, or PBMCs. The dataset comprised deeply sampled blood TCRbeta repertoires from subjects exposed to, actively infected with, or recovered from COVID-19. The repertoires were released in a freely available public database meant as a resource for research on the immune response to SARS-CoV-2. The samples were drawn from the first 160 participants of the ongoing ImmuneRACE study and from over 950 subjects provided by 6 global collaborators. Sample metadata almost always included a de-identified subject ID, COVID-19 status, age in years and sex. Where available, HLA class I and class II types were taken from metadata supplied by the sample provider and were not determined by assay-based typing.

The investigation overall reported the following: The amount of clinical and demographic metadata varied by source and participant and was provided uncurated.

As to this clone: Its cognate antigen has yet to be identified. No much larger clone is present one base from it, and per-base qualities are unavailable.

In Seattle, one collaborating source enrolled patients while the infection was active and tracked those patients longitudinally over the course of disease. The collaborating institutions used their own protocols to collect whole blood in K2EDTA tubes. Collaborator samples were shipped for TCRbeta analysis as frozen whole blood, isolated PBMCs, or DNA extracted from either sample type. The CDR3 holds 17 amino acids from the cysteine to the phenylalanine. This entry keeps only the CDR3 DNA: 51 bases, framed from base 1. As encoded in the germline V gene (reference sequence), CDR1 is SGHKS while CDR2 is YYEKEE. V is pruned by 1 base and J by 0 bases, leaving 6 bases of the junction without a gene match. TCRbeta CDR3 regions were amplified from genomic DNA by means of the immunoSEQ Assay, a bias-controlled multiplex PCR. The authors processed their data as follows. The number of nucleated cells in each sample was estimated by amplification of reference gene primers within the assay. Sequence reads were collapsed and filtered to measure the absolute abundance of every unique TCRbeta CDR3 rearrangement. For each sample, productive Simpson clonality was calculated as the square root of Simpson's diversity index across productive rearrangements. TCRdb took this table from immuneACCESS and kept in-frame rearrangements with V and J called. Such tables lack part of the clones; where checked against another copy, unresolved V genes explain under half of the gap, and the rest is unexplained. For V, J and clone size, that table is used; D and trimming come from the DNA. Across this sample there are hundreds of thousands of clones, with about nine tenths seen only once. The ten largest account for around 11% of the sample.

The rearrangement joined TRBV5-5 to TRBJ1-4, and TRBD1 aligns with 7 junction nucleotides. The sequenced sample consisted of peripheral blood. This clonotype was sampled from a woman in her twenties or thirties with COVID-19, enrolled during active disease. The CDR3 protein sequence reads: CASSLRTGGATNEKLFF. In nucleotides, the sequence is TGTGCCAGCAGCTTGAGGACAGGTGGCGCAACTAATGAAAAACTGTTTTTT.